This T cell receptor beta chain was sequenced for a study of blood T cell repertoires in COVID-19. Study information: Material from acute and convalescent COVID-19 was sourced from the United States, Italy and Spain. The cDNA or gDNA used as material had been derived from T cells, B-cell-depleted T cells, or PBMCs.

The V gene lost 1 base and the J gene lost 1 base, with 9 bases spanning the gap. Germline lookup yields CDR1 KGHDR and CDR2 SFDVKD. The CDR3 extends over 16 amino acids. Authors' analysis steps: For nucleated cells, counts were estimated from reference gene primer amplification. Some clones are missing from TCRdb's copy, which holds only in-frame ones; the method was immunoSEQ multiplex PCR. D and trimming come from the DNA, and the V and J calls and clone size come from that table. The sample has some 110,000 clones; about four fifths are singletons. The genes are TRBV24-1 and TRBJ2-2; possibly TRBD1 for D (6 bases). The specimen sequenced was peripheral blood. The source is a woman of 80 years or more with acute or convalescent COVID-19. The CDR3 protein is CATSDLQGMNTGELFF. CDR3 sequence (DNA): TGTGCCACCAGTGATTTACAGGGAATGAACACCGGGGAGCTGTTTTTT.